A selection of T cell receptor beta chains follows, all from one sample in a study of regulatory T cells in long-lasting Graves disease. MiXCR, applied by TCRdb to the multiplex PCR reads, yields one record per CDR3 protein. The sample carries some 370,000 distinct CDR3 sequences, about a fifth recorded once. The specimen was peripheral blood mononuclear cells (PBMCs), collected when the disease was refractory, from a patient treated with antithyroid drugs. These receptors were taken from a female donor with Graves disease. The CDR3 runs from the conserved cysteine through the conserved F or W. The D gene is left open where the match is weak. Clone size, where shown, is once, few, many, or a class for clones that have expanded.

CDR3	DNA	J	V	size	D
CASSDPSEGYNEQFF	TGTGCCAGCAGTGATCCCTCAGAAGGATACAATGAGCAGTTCTTC	TRBJ2-1	TRBV6-1	-	-
CAISRGTGDTEAFF	TGTGCCATCAGTCGAGGGACAGGGGACACTGAAGCTTTCTTT	TRBJ1-1	TRBV10-3	-	TRBD1
CASSESSGLSYEQYF	TGTGCCAGCAGTGAATCTAGCGGTTTGTCCTACGAGCAGTACTTC	TRBJ2-7	TRBV6-1	few	TRBD2
CAWSLAGRINTEAFF	TGTGCCTGGAGTTTAGCAGGGCGAATAAACACTGAAGCTTTCTTT	TRBJ1-1	TRBV30	many	-
CASSIFPQSIQFF	TGTGCCAGTAGTATCTTCCCTCAATCCATCCAGTTCTTC	TRBJ2-1	TRBV19	-	-
CASSSTGSNTEAFF	TGTGCCAGCAGCTCGACAGGCTCGAACACTGAAGCTTTCTTT	TRBJ1-1	TRBV7-3	-	-
CASSEHMIPNTEAFF	TGTGCCAGCAGTGAACATATGATCCCGAACACTGAAGCTTTCTTT	TRBJ1-1	TRBV6-1	many	-
CASSVSQAGITEAFF	TGTGCCAGTAGTGTGTCCCAGGCGGGAATCACTGAAGCTTTCTTT	TRBJ1-1	TRBV19	-	-
CSVEEGPNTEAFF	TGCAGCGTTGAAGAGGGGCCGAACACTGAAGCTTTCTTT	TRBJ1-1	TRBV29-1	-	-
CAISDPGLGRASYEQYF	TGTGCCATCAGTGATCCGGGACTAGGAAGGGCCTCCTACGAGCAGTACTTC	TRBJ2-7	TRBV10-3	few	TRBD2
CSVLRVQETQYF	TGCAGCGTTTTAAGGGTCCAAGAGACCCAGTACTTC	TRBJ2-5	TRBV20-1	-	-
CSVAIDKGGARLNTGELFF	TGCAGCGTTGCAATCGACAAGGGAGGCGCTAGACTGAACACCGGGGAGCTGTTTTTT	TRBJ2-2	TRBV29-1	few	-
CASSLGGRGRGYTF	TGTGCCAGCAGTTTAGGGGGGCGCGGTCGCGGCTACACCTTC	TRBJ1-2	TRBV28	many	-
CASSRLVGTGYTF	TGTGCCAGCAGCCGTTTAGTAGGGACCGGCTACACCTTC	TRBJ1-2	TRBV28	-	-
CASSRPGPWGTYEQYF	TGTGCCAGCAGCCGCCCGGGACCTTGGGGCACCTACGAGCAGTACTTC	TRBJ2-7	TRBV3-1	-	-
CASTQPGQFEQYF	TGTGCCAGCACCCAACCAGGACAGTTCGAGCAGTACTTC	TRBJ2-7	TRBV11-2	many	-
CATSDLAGGITGELFF	TGTGCCACCAGTGATTTAGCGGGGGGCATCACCGGGGAGCTGTTTTTT	TRBJ2-2	TRBV24-1	few	TRBD2
CSALEAGQGADTQYF	TGCAGTGCCCTTGAGGCGGGACAGGGCGCAGATACGCAGTATTTT	TRBJ2-3	TRBV20-1	-	TRBD1
CASSSTGAPLGQYF	TGTGCCAGCAGTTCCACGGGGGCCCCCTTGGGGCAGTACTTC	TRBJ2-7	TRBV28	many	-
CASRNLGGGELFF	TGTGCCAGCAGGAACCTAGGAGGCGGGGAGCTGTTTTTT	TRBJ2-2	TRBV27	many	-
CASRRAPLREPQHF	TGTGCCAGTCGCCGGGCCCCTTTACGTGAGCCCCAGCATTTT	TRBJ1-5	TRBV6-1	few	-
CASRATGGVGQPQHF	TGTGCCAGCAGGGCTACAGGGGGCGTAGGGCAGCCCCAGCATTTT	TRBJ1-5	TRBV28	few	TRBD1
CASSQTGEGYTF	TGTGCCAGCAGTCAGACAGGGGAAGGCTACACCTTC	TRBJ1-2	TRBV7-3	many	TRBD1
CASSLERHPTGNTIYF	TGTGCCAGCAGCTTAGAAAGACATCCTACTGGAAACACCATATATTTT	TRBJ1-3	TRBV7-2	-	-
CASFPRGGRAVETQYF	TGTGCCAGCTTTCCGAGGGGCGGGAGGGCCGTTGAGACCCAGTACTTC	TRBJ2-5	TRBV2	-	TRBD2
CASSDELAGGSHEQYF	TGTGCCAGCAGCGATGAACTAGCGGGAGGGTCCCACGAGCAGTACTTC	TRBJ2-7	TRBV7-9	-	TRBD2
CASSVDSDYNSPLHF	TGTGCCAGCAGCGTAGACAGCGACTATAATTCACCCCTCCACTTT	TRBJ1-6	TRBV9	few	-
CASSYASGTGGSYEQYF	TGTGCCAGCAGTTACGCCTCCGGGACAGGGGGATCCTACGAGCAGTACTTC	TRBJ2-7	TRBV6-9	many	TRBD1
CATSIRPDLTGETQYF	TGTGCCACCAGCATTCGGCCGGACTTAACCGGGGAGACCCAGTACTTC	TRBJ2-5	TRBV15	-	-
CASSSGGRYEQYF	TGTGCCAGCAGTTCGGGGGGCAGGTACGAGCAGTACTTC	TRBJ2-7	TRBV27	many	-
CASSFWTGPNTEAFF	TGCGCCAGCAGCTTCTGGACAGGACCCAACACTGAAGCTTTCTTT	TRBJ1-1	TRBV5-1	few	TRBD1
CASRTTASTNEKLFF	TGTGCCAGCAGAACAACAGCCTCAACTAATGAAAAACTGTTTTTT	TRBJ1-4	TRBV6-2/TRBV6-3	-	-
CAIKGTTTYEQYF	TGTGCCATCAAAGGGACTACCACCTACGAGCAGTACTTC	TRBJ2-7	TRBV10-3	few	TRBD2
CASSVGQASNQPQHF	TGTGCCAGCAGTGTCGGACAGGCTAGCAATCAGCCCCAGCATTTT	TRBJ1-5	TRBV2	few	TRBD1
CASSTPPLAGVSEQYF	TGTGCCAGCAGCACCCCTCCTCTAGCGGGAGTAAGCGAGCAGTACTTC	TRBJ2-7	TRBV7-2	few	TRBD2
CSASEVVGAYEQYF	TGCAGTGCTAGCGAGGTGGTAGGGGCCTACGAGCAGTACTTC	TRBJ2-7	TRBV20-1	many	-
CASSLTTGPYEQYF	TGTGCCAGCAGCTTAACTACCGGCCCCTACGAGCAGTACTTC	TRBJ2-7	TRBV7-2	many	-
CSAKGGEQPQHF	TGCAGTGCTAAGGGCGGTGAACAGCCCCAGCATTTT	TRBJ1-5	TRBV20-1	-	-
CASSESLDRVYEQYF	TGCGCCAGCAGTGAGTCGCTGGACAGGGTCTACGAGCAGTACTTC	TRBJ2-7	TRBV6-2/TRBV6-3	few	TRBD1
CASTDRPGDPSDTQYF	TGTGCCAGTACCGATCGACCGGGGGACCCCTCGGATACGCAGTATTTT	TRBJ2-3	TRBV19	-	-
CASSSRASGSGYEQYF	TGTGCCAGCAGCTCCCGGGCTAGCGGGAGTGGTTACGAGCAGTACTTC	TRBJ2-7	TRBV13	-	TRBD2
CASSPDRGLNTEAFF	TGTGCCAGCAGCCCGGACAGGGGACTTAACACTGAAGCTTTCTTT	TRBJ1-1	TRBV12-3/TRBV12-4	few	TRBD1
CASSPRGLAWETQYF	TGTGCCAGCAGCCCGAGGGGACTAGCCTGGGAGACCCAGTACTTC	TRBJ2-5	TRBV7-2	many	TRBD2
CATSDFSVSTGELFF	TGTGCCACCAGTGATTTCTCGGTATCCACCGGGGAGCTGTTTTTT	TRBJ2-2	TRBV24-1	-	-
CASTPGLAENTGELFF	TGCGCCAGCACACCGGGACTAGCGGAGAACACCGGGGAGCTGTTTTTT	TRBJ2-2	TRBV4-3	-	TRBD2
CASSFQGGFHEQYF	TGTGCCAGCAGTTTTCAGGGGGGTTTCCACGAGCAGTACTTC	TRBJ2-7	TRBV12-3/TRBV12-4	many	-